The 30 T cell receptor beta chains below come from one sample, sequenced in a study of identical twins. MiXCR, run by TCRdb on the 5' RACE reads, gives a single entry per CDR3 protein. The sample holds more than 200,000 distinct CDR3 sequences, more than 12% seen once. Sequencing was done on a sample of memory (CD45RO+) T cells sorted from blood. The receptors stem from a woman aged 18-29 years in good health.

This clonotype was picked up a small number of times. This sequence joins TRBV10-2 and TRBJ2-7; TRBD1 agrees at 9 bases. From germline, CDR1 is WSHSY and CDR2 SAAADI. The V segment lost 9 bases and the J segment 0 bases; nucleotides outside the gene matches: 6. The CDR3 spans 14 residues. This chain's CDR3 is CASRTGASSYEQYF. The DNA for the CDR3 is TGCGCCAGTCGGACAGGGGCCAGCTCCTACGAGCAGTACTTC.

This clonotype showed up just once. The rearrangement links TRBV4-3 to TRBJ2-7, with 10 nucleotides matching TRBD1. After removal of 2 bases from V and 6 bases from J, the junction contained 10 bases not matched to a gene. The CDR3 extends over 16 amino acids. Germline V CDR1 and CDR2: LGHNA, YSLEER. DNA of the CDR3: TGCGCCAGCAGCCAATATGGCTCCGGGACAGGGGCCGAGCAGTACTTC. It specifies CASSQYGSGTGAEQYF.

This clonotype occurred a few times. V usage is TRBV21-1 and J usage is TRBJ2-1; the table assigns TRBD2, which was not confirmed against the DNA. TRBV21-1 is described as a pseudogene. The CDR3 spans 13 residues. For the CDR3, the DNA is TGTGCCAGCGGACAGCGCGAGGGTTTTGGGCAGTTCTTC. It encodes CASGQREGFGQFF.

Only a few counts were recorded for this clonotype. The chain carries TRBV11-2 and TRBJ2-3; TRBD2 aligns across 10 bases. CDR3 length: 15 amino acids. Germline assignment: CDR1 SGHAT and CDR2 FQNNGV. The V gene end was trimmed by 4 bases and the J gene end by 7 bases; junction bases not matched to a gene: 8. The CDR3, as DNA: TGTGCCAGCAGCTCAGCGGGAGGGCCGGTAAATACGCAGTATTTT. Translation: CASSSAGGPVNTQYF.

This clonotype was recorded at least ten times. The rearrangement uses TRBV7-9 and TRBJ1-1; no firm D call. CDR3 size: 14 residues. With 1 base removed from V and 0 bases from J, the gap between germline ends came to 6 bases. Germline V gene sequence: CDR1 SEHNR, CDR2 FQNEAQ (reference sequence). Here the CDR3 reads CASSLDGMNTEAFF. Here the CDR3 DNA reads TGTGCCAGCAGCTTAGACGGGATGAACACTGAAGCTTTCTTT. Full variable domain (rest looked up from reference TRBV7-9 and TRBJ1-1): DTGVSQNPRHKITKRGQNVTFRCDPISEHNRLYWYRQTLGQGPEFLTYFQNEAQLEKSRLLSDRFSAERPKGSFSTLEIQRTEQGDSAMYLCASSLDGMNTEAFFGQGTRLTVV.

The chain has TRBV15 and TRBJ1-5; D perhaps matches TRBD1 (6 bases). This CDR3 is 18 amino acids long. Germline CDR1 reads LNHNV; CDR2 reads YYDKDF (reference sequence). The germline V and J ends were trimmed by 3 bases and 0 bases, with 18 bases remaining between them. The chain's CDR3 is CATSSRLTGQNSNQPQHF. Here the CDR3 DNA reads TGTGCCACCAGCAGCCGCCTAACAGGGCAGAATAGCAATCAGCCCCAGCATTTT.

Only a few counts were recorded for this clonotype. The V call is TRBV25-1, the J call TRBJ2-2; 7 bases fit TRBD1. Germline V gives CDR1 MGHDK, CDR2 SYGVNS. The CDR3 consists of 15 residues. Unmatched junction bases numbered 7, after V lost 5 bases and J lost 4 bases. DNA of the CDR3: TGTGCCAGCAGTCCTAACAGGGGTCTCACCGGGGAGCTGTTTTTT. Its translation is CASSPNRGLTGELFF.

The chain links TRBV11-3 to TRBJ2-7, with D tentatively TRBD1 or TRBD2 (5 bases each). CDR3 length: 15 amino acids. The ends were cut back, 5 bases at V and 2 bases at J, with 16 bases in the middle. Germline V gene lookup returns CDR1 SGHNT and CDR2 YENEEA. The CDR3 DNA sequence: TGTGCCAGCAGCCGAGGGGCCCTGGTGGCCTACGAGCAGTACTTC. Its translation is CASSRGALVAYEQYF.

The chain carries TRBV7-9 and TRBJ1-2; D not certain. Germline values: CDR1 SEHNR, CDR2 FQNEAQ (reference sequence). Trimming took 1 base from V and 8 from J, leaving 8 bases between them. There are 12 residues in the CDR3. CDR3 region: CASSLEAEGYTF. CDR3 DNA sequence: TGTGCCAGCAGCTTAGAAGCCGAGGGCTACACCTTC.

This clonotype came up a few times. The CDR3 nucleotides read TGCAGCGTTGAGAATATGGGACAGTCCTACGAGCAGTACTTC. Translating it yields CSVENMGQSYEQYF. V is TRBV29-1 and J is TRBJ2-7, with TRBD1 identical over 7 bases. After removal of 3 bases from V and 1 base from J, the junction contained 6 bases not matched to a gene. Germline V CDR1 and CDR2: SQVTM, ANQGSEA. This CDR3 comprises 14 residues.

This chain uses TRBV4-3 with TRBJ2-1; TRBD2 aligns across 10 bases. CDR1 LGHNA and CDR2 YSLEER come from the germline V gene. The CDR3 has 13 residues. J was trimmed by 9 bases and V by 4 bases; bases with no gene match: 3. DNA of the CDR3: TGCGCCAGCAGCCCGGGACTAGCGCTTGAGCAGTTCTTC. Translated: CASSPGLALEQFF.

Here the CDR3 reads CASNRGLRGDEQYF. The CDR3 region has the DNA TGCGCCAGCAACCGGGGACTGCGCGGGGACGAGCAGTACTTC. The gene calls are TRBV5-1 and TRBJ2-7, with TRBD2 as a possible D gene (6 bases). Germline lookup yields CDR1 SGHRS and CDR2 YFSETQ. The CDR3 length is 14 residues. The V gene lost 6 bases and the J gene lost 5 bases, with 18 bases spanning the gap.

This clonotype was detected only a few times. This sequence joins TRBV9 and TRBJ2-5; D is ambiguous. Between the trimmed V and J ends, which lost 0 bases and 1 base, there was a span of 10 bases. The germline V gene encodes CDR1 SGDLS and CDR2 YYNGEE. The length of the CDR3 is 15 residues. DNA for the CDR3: TGTGCCAGCAGCGTAGTGGACGGGCTCCAAGAGACCCAGTACTTC. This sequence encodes CASSVVDGLQETQYF.

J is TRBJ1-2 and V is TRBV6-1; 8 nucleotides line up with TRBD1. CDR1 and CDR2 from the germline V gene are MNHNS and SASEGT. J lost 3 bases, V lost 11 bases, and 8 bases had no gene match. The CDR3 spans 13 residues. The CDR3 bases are TGTGCCTCTAGCAGGGGGCGCGACTATGGCTACACCTTC. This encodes CASSRGRDYGYTF.

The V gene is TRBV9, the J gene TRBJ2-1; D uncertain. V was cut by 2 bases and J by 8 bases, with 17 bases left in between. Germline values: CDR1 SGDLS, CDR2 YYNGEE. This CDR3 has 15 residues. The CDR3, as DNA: TGTGCCAGCAGCGTTAAAGGGCGATCTTTCGATGAGCAGTTCTTC. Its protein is CASSVKGRSFDEQFF.

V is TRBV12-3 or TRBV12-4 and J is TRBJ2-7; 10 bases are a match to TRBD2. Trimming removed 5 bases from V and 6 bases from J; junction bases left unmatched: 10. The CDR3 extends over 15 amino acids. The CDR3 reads CASSPTSGTAREQYF. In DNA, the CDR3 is TGTGCCAGCAGTCCTACTAGCGGGACGGCCCGCGAGCAGTACTTC.

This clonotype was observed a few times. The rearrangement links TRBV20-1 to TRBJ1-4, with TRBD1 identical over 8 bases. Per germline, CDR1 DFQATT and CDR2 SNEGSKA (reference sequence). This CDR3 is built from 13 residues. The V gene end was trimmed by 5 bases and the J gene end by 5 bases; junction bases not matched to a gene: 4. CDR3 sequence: CSAVNRGNEKLFF. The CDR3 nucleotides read TGCAGTGCTGTGAACAGGGGGAATGAAAAACTGTTTTTT.

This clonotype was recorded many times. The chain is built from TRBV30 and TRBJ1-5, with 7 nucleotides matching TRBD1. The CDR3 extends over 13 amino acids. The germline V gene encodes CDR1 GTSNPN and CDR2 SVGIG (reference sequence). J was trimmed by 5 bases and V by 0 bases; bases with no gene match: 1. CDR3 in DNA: TGTGCCTGGAGTGTCCAGGGGGATCAGCCCCAGCATTTT. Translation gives CAWSVQGDQPQHF.

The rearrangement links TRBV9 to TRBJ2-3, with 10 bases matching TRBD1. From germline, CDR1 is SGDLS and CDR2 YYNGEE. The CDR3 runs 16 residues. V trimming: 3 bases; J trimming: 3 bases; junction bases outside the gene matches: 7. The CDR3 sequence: CASSASGTGATDTQYF. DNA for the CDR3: TGTGCCAGCAGCGCCTCCGGGACAGGGGCGACAGATACGCAGTATTTT.

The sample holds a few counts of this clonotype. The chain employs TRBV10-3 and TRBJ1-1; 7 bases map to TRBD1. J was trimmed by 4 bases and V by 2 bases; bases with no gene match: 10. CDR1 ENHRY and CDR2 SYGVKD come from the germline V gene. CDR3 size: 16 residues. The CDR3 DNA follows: TGTGCCATCAGTGAGCAACCGACAGGGTTGGGCACTGAAGCTTTCTTT. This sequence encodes CAISEQPTGLGTEAFF.

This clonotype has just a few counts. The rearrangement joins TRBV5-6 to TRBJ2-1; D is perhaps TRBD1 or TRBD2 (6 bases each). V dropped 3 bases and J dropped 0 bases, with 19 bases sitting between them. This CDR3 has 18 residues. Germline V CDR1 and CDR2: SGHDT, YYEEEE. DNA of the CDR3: TGTGCCAGCAGCTGGGGGCTTAGCGGTCGGAGCTCCTACAATGAGCAGTTCTTC. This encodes CASSWGLSGRSSYNEQFF.

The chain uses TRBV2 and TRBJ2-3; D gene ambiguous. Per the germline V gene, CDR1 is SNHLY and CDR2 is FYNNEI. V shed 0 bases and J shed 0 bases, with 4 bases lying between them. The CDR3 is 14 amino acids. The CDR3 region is CASSEALSTDTQYF. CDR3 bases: TGTGCCAGCAGTGAAGCGCTCAGCACAGATACGCAGTATTTT.

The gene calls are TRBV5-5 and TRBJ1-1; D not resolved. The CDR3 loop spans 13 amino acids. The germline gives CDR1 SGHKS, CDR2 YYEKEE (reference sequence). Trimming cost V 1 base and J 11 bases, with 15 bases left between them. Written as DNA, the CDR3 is TGTGCCAGCAGCTTGCCCGCCTCACGTGGGGCTTTCTTT. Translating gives CASSLPASRGAFF.

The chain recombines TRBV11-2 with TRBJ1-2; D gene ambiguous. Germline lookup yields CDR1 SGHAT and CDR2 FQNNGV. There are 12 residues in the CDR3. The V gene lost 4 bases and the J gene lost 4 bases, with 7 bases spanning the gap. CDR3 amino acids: CASSSEGYGYTF. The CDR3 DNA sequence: TGTGCCAGCAGCTCCGAGGGCTATGGCTACACCTTC.

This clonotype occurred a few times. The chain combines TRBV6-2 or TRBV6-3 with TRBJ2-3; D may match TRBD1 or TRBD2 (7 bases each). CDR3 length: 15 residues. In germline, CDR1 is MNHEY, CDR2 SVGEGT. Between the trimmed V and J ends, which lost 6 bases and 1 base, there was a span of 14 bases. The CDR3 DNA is TGTGCCAGCAGGACGACAGGGAGGGGCACAGATACGCAGTATTTT. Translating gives CASRTTGRGTDTQYF.

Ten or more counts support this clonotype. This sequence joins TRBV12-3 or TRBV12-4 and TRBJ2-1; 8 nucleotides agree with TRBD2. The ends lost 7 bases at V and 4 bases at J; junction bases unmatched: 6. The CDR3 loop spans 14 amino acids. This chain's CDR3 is CASNPAGGYNEQFF. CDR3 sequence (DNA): TGTGCCAGCAATCCCGCGGGAGGTTACAATGAGCAGTTCTTC.

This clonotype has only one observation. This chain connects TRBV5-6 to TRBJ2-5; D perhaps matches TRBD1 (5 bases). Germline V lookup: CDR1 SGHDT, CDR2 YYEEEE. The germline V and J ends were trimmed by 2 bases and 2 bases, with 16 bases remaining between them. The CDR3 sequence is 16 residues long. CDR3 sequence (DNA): TGTGCCAGCAGCTTAATAAGACAGTTACTACAAGAGACCCAGTACTTC. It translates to CASSLIRQLLQETQYF.

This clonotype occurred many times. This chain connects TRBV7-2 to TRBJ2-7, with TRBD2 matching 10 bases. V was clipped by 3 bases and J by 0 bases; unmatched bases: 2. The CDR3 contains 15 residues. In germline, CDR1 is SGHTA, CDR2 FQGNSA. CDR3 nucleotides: TGTGCCAGCAGCTTTAGCGGGAGGAGCTCCTACGAGCAGTACTTC. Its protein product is CASSFSGRSSYEQYF.

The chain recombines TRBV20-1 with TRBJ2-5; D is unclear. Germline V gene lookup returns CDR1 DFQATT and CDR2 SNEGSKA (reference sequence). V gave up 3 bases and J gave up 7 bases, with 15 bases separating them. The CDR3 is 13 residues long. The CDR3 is CSASRQTLGTQYF. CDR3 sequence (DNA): TGCAGTGCTAGTCGGCAGACCCTAGGGACCCAGTACTTC.

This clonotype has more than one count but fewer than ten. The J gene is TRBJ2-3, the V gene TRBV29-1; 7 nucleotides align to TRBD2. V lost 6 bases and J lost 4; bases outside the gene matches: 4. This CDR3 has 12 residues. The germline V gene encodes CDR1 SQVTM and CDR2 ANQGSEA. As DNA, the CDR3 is TGCAGCGTCGTACGGGGGGCAGATACGCAGTATTTT. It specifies CSVVRGADTQYF.